This T cell receptor beta chain was found in a study of T cell changes during pregnancy in multiple sclerosis (dated by TCRdb to 2018 to 2020). Regarding the complete study: In women with multiple sclerosis, the researchers looked at how the T cell repertoire shifted as pregnancy progressed.

The library relied on the immunoSEQ multiplex PCR assay. TCRdb mirrors the immuneACCESS table, restricted to in-frame sequences. Some clones are absent from its copies; in checked studies, under half trace to an unresolved V gene, and the reason for the others is unknown. The sample records 45,000 to 55,000 clones, approximately 94% of which are singletons. The ten biggest clones cover 5.5% of the sample. Worth noting for this clone: Its antigen remains undetermined. Base qualities are not recorded, but no much larger clone differs from it by a single base.

The CDR1 and CDR2 encoded by the germline V gene (reference sequence) are LNHDA and SQIVND. There are 15 amino acids in the CDR3, from cysteine to phenylalanine inclusive. Just the 45-base CDR3 DNA is kept, in frame starting at base 1. At the junction V is shortened by 3 bases and J by 6 bases; bases outside the gene matches: 6. The source was CD8+ T cells from peripheral blood mononuclear cells, collected before pregnancy. The receptor was derived from a female donor with multiple sclerosis, enrolled in a pregnancy study. The chain links TRBV19 with TRBJ1-5; TRBD1 agrees with 9 junctional bases. The nucleotide sequence reads TGTGCCAGTAGTATTACAGGGGGCTGGGGTCAGCCCCAGCATTTT. Translated, this is CASSITGGWGQPQHF.